This T cell receptor (beta chain) was captured by sequencing in a study of T cell responses to AZD1222 COVID-19 vaccine. With 1 base removed from V and 1 base from J, the gap between germline ends came to 10 bases. This CDR3 is 16 amino acids long. Germline CDR1 is SEHNR and CDR2 is FQNEAQ (reference sequence). With regard to this clone: The antigen remains unidentified.

The method was immunoSEQ multiplex PCR; TCRdb's version includes in-frame clones alone and lacks a portion of them. Altogether 180,000 or so clones are present, just over 90% being singletons, with the ten largest covering around 4.3%. Study conclusions and caveats: Spike was spanned by vaccine-associated CD4 TCRs, with dominance at 160-218 and 743-854. After the peak T cell response, and only then, were repertoires sampled.

This chain connects TRBV7-9 to TRBJ2-2; no clear D gene. This TCR was sampled from an adult in good health. Sample: peripheral blood, taken on day 0 of AZD1222 vaccination. The CDR3 here is CASSLGRTVNTGELFF. In nucleotides, the CDR3 is TGTGCCAGCAGCTTAGGGAGAACAGTGAACACCGGGGAGCTGTTTTTT. The full variable domain, in which reference TRBV7-9 and TRBJ2-2 provide the parts outside the CDR3, is DTGVSQNPRHKITKRGQNVTFRCDPISEHNRLYWYRQTLGQGPEFLTYFQNEAQLEKSRLLSDRFSAERPKGSFSTLEIQRTEQGDSAMYLCASSLGRTVNTGELFFGEGSRLTVL.